This T cell receptor beta chain derives from a study of cytomegalovirus exposure and HLA in healthy donors. The study, taken as a whole, reports: The study flagged about 150 TCR beta chains as cytomegalovirus-associated.

Notes on this clone: Its cognate antigen is unknown.

The PCR employed 60 Vbeta primers together with 13 Jbeta primers. Repertoires were generated with immunoSEQ multiplex PCR, while TCRdb's copy carries only in-frame clones and drops some. This table has 150,000 to 200,000 clones, around three quarters appearing once. Germline V CDR1 and CDR2: SEHNR, FQNEAQ (reference sequence). The CDR3 has 14 residues. The V end was cut by 3 bases, the J end by 3 bases, with 12 bases between. Sequenced: PBMCs. The receptor comes from a woman in her forties in good health and CMV-seronegative. J is TRBJ2-7 and V is TRBV7-9; TRBD2 is a possible D gene (6 bases). Written as DNA, the CDR3 is TGTGCCAGCAGCTTTTCCGCGGGGAGCTACGAGCAGTACTTC. It is translated as CASSFSAGSYEQYF.